Sequencing of this T cell receptor (beta chain) was carried out in a study of T-cell reconstitution after alpha-beta-depleted transplantation in children. Construction of the TCRbeta library involved unique molecular identifiers. TCRdb re-called the PCR reads with MiXCR, one entry per CDR3 protein. This sample yields some 200,000 distinct CDR3 sequences, of which around 9.2% are seen a single time; 35% to 40% belongs to the top ten. This clonotype was counted many times. The sequence derives from a male patient between 2 and 9 years old who had a stem cell transplant for acute myeloid leukemia, so the T cells may come from the graft donor. Sequencing used PBMCs, mostly from graft donor cells, obtained 360 days after TCRalphabeta/CD19-depleted stem cell transplant.

The CDR3: CASSYKTQYF. The CDR3 nucleotides are TGTGCCAGCAGCTACAAGACCCAGTACTTC. The chain combines TRBV3-1 with TRBJ2-5; no clear D. From germline, CDR1 is LGHDT and CDR2 YNNKEL (reference sequence). V lost 5 bases and J 6 bases, leaving 4 bases between the germline ends. There are 10 residues in the CDR3.